A single sample gave rise to the 9 T cell receptor beta chains below, sequenced in a study of blood T cells in healthy people across ages. A sample-barcoded 5' primer and a J-beta primer mix were used in a second PCR of about 6 to 12 cycles. TCRdb analysed the 5' RACE reads with MiXCR anew, one entry per CDR3 protein. The sample has roughly 800,000 distinct CDR3 sequences, more than 20% seen once. These data were also filed under a second study, of T cells of mothers and their children.

Sequencing was done on a sample of blood. All receptors derive from a boy younger than 18 in good health.

This clonotype was seen more than once but under ten times. The chain combines TRBV3-1 with TRBJ2-7; 13 bases agree with TRBD2. V was clipped by 2 bases and J by 6 bases; unmatched bases: 7. The CDR3 totals 16 residues. Germline-derived CDR1 and CDR2 are LGHDT and YNNKEL (reference sequence). As DNA, the CDR3 is TGTGCCAGCAGCCAAATCGGACTAGCGGGGGAGCGCGAGCAGTACTTC. Residues: CASSQIGLAGEREQYF.

This clonotype has only a few counts. V usage is TRBV4-3 and J usage is TRBJ2-7; 9 bases are shared with TRBD2. The CDR3 totals 15 residues. CDR1 and CDR2 (germline): LGHNA, YSLEER. With 2 bases clipped from V and 2 bases from J, the junction kept 4 bases outside the gene matches. Here the CDR3 DNA reads TGCGCCAGCAGCCAAACAACTAGCGGGCCCTACGAGCAGTACTTC. This gives the protein CASSQTTSGPYEQYF.

This chain joins TRBV6-1 and TRBJ1-2, with D possibly matching TRBD1 (6 bases). Germline V gene sequence: CDR1 MNHNS, CDR2 SASEGT. The CDR3 totals 13 residues. Trimming cost V 10 bases and J 7 bases, with 19 bases left between them. CDR3 loop: CATLLGGIVGYTF. CDR3 nucleotide sequence: TGTGCCACCCTTTTAGGGGGGATAGTTGGCTACACCTTC.

A single count supports this clonotype. The J gene is TRBJ2-7, the V gene TRBV12-3 or TRBV12-4; 7 bases fit TRBD1. The V and J ends lost 3 bases and 3 bases, in that order; junction bases with no gene match: 8. The CDR3 runs to 15 residues. The CDR3 DNA reads as TGTGCCAGCAGTTTTCTGGCAGGGGGTTTCTACGAGCAGTACTTC. Translating it yields CASSFLAGGFYEQYF.

The genes are TRBV7-3 and TRBJ2-3; D is perhaps TRBD2 (7 bases). In germline, CDR1 is SGHTA, CDR2 FQGTGA. V was clipped by 5 bases and J by 3 bases, with 15 bases between them. The CDR3 extends over 15 amino acids. The CDR3 sequence: CASSGGGGRTDTQYF. The CDR3, as DNA: TGTGCCAGCAGCGGAGGGGGGGGTAGAACAGATACGCAGTATTTT.

This clonotype was detected a few times. J is TRBJ1-2 and V is TRBV6-5, with D uncertain. V lost 0 bases and J 2 bases, leaving 4 bases between the germline ends. The CDR3 sequence is 13 residues long. The V gene's germline CDR1 is MNHEY and CDR2 SVGAGI. CDR3 amino acids: CASSYSQNYGYTF. DNA for the CDR3: TGTGCCAGCAGTTACTCACAGAACTATGGCTACACCTTC.

This chain links TRBV5-1 with TRBJ2-7; tentative D call: TRBD2 (5 bases). This CDR3 comprises 14 residues. Between the trimmed V and J ends, which lost 0 bases and 6 bases, there was a span of 13 bases. Per germline, CDR1 SGHRS and CDR2 YFSETQ. CDR3 amino acids: CASSLERMPIEQYF. For the CDR3, the DNA is TGCGCCAGCAGCTTGGAGCGGATGCCTATCGAGCAGTACTTC.

At least ten counts were recorded for this clonotype. The junction does not match germline at one end; this may be a read error. The chain recombines TRBV6-5 with TRBJ2-3; weak D call: TRBD1 (6 bases). This CDR3 region has 14 residues. Germline CDR1 is MNHEY and CDR2 is SVGAGI. CDR3 protein: CASSYSGGTDTQYF. The CDR3, as DNA: TGTGCCAGCAGTTACTCTGGGGGCACGGATACGCAGTATTTT.

This chain joins TRBV7-9 and TRBJ1-2; possible D gene TRBD1, 6 bases. In germline, CDR1 is SEHNR, CDR2 FQNEAQ (reference sequence). V lost 0 bases and J lost 8, with 10 bases in between. The CDR3 runs 13 residues. CDR3: CASSLAGAAGYTF. CDR3 in DNA: TGTGCCAGCAGCTTAGCGGGGGCTGCAGGCTACACCTTC. Full variable domain (remainder filled in from reference TRBV7-9 and TRBJ1-2): DTGVSQNPRHKITKRGQNVTFRCDPISEHNRLYWYRQTLGQGPEFLTYFQNEAQLEKSRLLSDRFSAERPKGSFSTLEIQRTEQGDSAMYLCASSLAGAAGYTFGSGTRLTVV.